The TCR beta chain described here comes from a study of OX40 agonist ivuxolimab in advanced cancers. About the research overall: While on treatment, patients had intravenous ivuxolimab at 0.01 to 10 mg/kg every 2 weeks. Three patients showed partial responses: one hepatocellular carcinoma and two cutaneous melanoma cases.

Profiling relied on immunoSEQ multiplex PCR, and the TCRdb table lists in-frame clones only, not all of them. The data hold around 82,000 clones, with 88% observed a single time. The V gene's germline CDR1 is SGHRS and CDR2 YFSETQ. Trimming took 4 bases from V and 3 from J, leaving 10 bases between them. The CDR3 has 13 amino acids. The chain combines TRBV5-1 with TRBJ2-5, with D possibly TRBD1 on 6 matching bases. The sample consisted of CD4+ or CD8+ T cells sorted from blood, taken in a trial of the OX40 agonist ivuxolimab. The TCR originated in an adult with an advanced solid tumor such as melanoma, head and neck, liver or kidney cancer. CDR3 sequence (DNA): TGCGCCAGCAGCAACAGGGTAGAAGAGACCCAGTACTTC. This codes for CASSNRVEETQYF.